This entry lists 3 T cell receptor beta chains sequenced from one sample in a study of T cell responses to AZD1222 COVID-19 vaccine (TCRdb year 2021). The library was made by the immunoSEQ multiplex PCR assay. Not all clones reach the TCRdb copy of this immuneACCESS table, which keeps in-frame sequences only. Checked studies attribute under half of the gap to unresolved V genes and leave the rest unexplained. In all, the sample holds some 150,000 clones, and around 89% of those were seen once. Clones ranked in the top ten supply roughly 2% of the sample. According to the study, the label for this sample's time point signals: baseline before first vaccination. The source was peripheral blood, collected on day 0 of AZD1222 vaccination. The receptor source for this set is an adult in good health.

This chain uses TRBV7-9 with TRBJ1-1, with a tentative D call TRBD1 (5 bases). CDR1 and CDR2 from the germline V gene are SEHNR and FQNEAQ (reference sequence). This CDR3 spans 12 amino acids. The V gene lost 4 bases and the J gene lost 11 bases, with 14 bases spanning the gap. CDR3 protein: CASSSPGGRAFF. The CDR3, as DNA: TGTGCCAGCAGCTCCCCCGGGGGGAGGGCTTTCTTT.

This clone was seen more than once but under ten times. The chain uses TRBV27 and TRBJ2-4; D is undetermined. Germline-derived CDR1 and CDR2 are MNHEY and SMNVEV (reference sequence). The CDR3 is 16 residues long. V was pared by 4 bases and J by 0 bases, with 13 bases between. This CDR3 reads CASSYIGPGAKNIQYF. The CDR3 nucleotides read TGTGCCAGCAGTTACATCGGGCCAGGAGCCAAAAACATTCAGTACTTC.

V gene TRBV11-2 combines with J gene TRBJ1-1; D is undetermined. The CDR3 contains 15 residues. The ends were cut back, 1 base at V and 3 bases at J, with 12 bases in the middle. Looked up from germline, CDR1 is SGHAT and CDR2 is FQNNGV. CDR3: CASSLAGLLYTEAFF. The CDR3 DNA sequence: TGTGCCAGCAGCTTAGCTGGACTGCTGTACACTGAAGCTTTCTTT.